This T cell receptor (beta chain) was identified in a study of cytomegalovirus exposure and HLA in healthy donors. Study in general: A subsequent analysis stated that the roughly 120 validation repertoires were run on the same platform as the 650 to 850 first-cohort repertoires.

As concerns this clone: As yet, its antigen is unknown.

General study results and limits: Subsequent analysis showed first-cohort TCR clusters tending to co-occur in 120 or so validation repertoires. A few of the chains that were CMV-associated were confirmed in vitro to be specific for CMV antigens. It was 150 or so TCR beta chains that were listed as cytomegalovirus-associated.

Repertoires were generated with immunoSEQ multiplex PCR, while TCRdb's copy carries only in-frame clones and drops some. The repertoire holds more than 200,000 clones, roughly 90% seen once, with 9.5% to 15% in the top ten. The sample comprised PBMCs. The TCR originated in a man aged 18 to 30 in good health and CMV-seropositive.

CDR3 region: CASSLRGSNYNEQFF. In nucleotides, the CDR3 is TGTGCCAGCAGTTTGAGGGGCTCTAACTACAATGAGCAGTTCTTC. V gene TRBV27 combines with J gene TRBJ2-1, with D perhaps given as TRBD1 or TRBD2 (5 bases each). Germline values: CDR1 MNHEY, CDR2 SMNVEV (reference sequence). The CDR3 contains 15 residues. V gave up 3 bases and J gave up 3 bases, with 12 bases separating them.